The rows below give T cell receptor beta chains drawn from one sample of a study of T cell responses to AZD1222 COVID-19 vaccine. Assay: immunoSEQ multiplex PCR; the TCRdb copy retains only in-frame clones and omits some. The data contain under 250,000 clones, under 95% of them singletons. Source: peripheral blood, taken on day 0 of MenACWY control vaccination. The receptors were gathered from an adult in good health. CDR3s include the opening cysteine and the closing phenylalanine or tryptophan. Fields, in order: V gene, CDR3 length, CDR3 protein.

v_call: TRBV5-1
cdr3_length: 15
cdr3_aa: CASSRQRGGRETQYF

v_call: TRBV5-1
cdr3_length: 14
cdr3_aa: CASSSGTGAYGYTF

v_call: TRBV19
cdr3_length: 18
cdr3_aa: CASSTSPGPSLIGEKLFF

v_call: TRBV7-2
cdr3_length: 15
cdr3_aa: CASSRGWGENTEAFF

v_call: TRBV7-7
cdr3_length: 15
cdr3_aa: CASSLALTSGDEQFF

v_call: TRBV28
cdr3_length: 13
cdr3_aa: CASPRANTGELFF

v_call: TRBV4-1
cdr3_length: 16
cdr3_aa: CASSQALAGVGYGYTF

v_call: TRBV9
cdr3_length: 14
cdr3_aa: CASSALGGSQPQHF

v_call: TRBV18
cdr3_length: 15
cdr3_aa: CASSPPTTGWETQYF

v_call: TRBV18
cdr3_length: 14
cdr3_aa: CASSPRDMNTEAFF

v_call: TRBV29-1
cdr3_length: 13
cdr3_aa: CSVGGGIGEKLFF

v_call: TRBV27
cdr3_length: 13
cdr3_aa: CASSRRDLGALHF

v_call: TRBV29-1
cdr3_length: 11
cdr3_aa: CSGAVGTGYTF

v_call: TRBV9
cdr3_length: 15
cdr3_aa: CASSVEWTGNTEAFF

v_call: TRBV3-1/TRBV3-2
cdr3_length: 14
cdr3_aa: CASSGTSGPYEQYF

v_call: TRBV10-1
cdr3_length: 15
cdr3_aa: CASRLGQSAADTQYF

v_call: TRBV6-5
cdr3_length: 16
cdr3_aa: CASSWIMGQGSYEQYF

v_call: TRBV15
cdr3_length: 15
cdr3_aa: CATSSHGTGTHEQYF

v_call: TRBV5-5
cdr3_length: 17
cdr3_aa: CASSSGQPLSGANVLTF

v_call: TRBV28
cdr3_length: 15
cdr3_aa: CASSPGLTYTGELFF

v_call: TRBV12-3/TRBV12-4
cdr3_length: 13
cdr3_aa: CASSWGGRQPQHF

v_call: TRBV7-2
cdr3_length: 15
cdr3_aa: CASSLSSGIYNEQFF

v_call: TRBV5-1
cdr3_length: 11
cdr3_aa: CASSLEETQYF

v_call: TRBV2
cdr3_length: 15
cdr3_aa: CASGSEAGSNQPQHF

v_call: TRBV7-2
cdr3_length: 15
cdr3_aa: CASTGLAGGQETQYF

v_call: TRBV6-6
cdr3_length: 13
cdr3_aa: CASRADLNYGYTF

v_call: TRBV4-1
cdr3_length: 15
cdr3_aa: CASSQGRSWAYEQYF

v_call: TRBV18
cdr3_length: 13
cdr3_aa: CASSHPGTGELFF

v_call: TRBV5-1
cdr3_length: 14
cdr3_aa: CASSTPGQGNEQFF

v_call: TRBV6-2/TRBV6-3
cdr3_length: 14
cdr3_aa: CASSSLPPNTEAFF

v_call: TRBV7-2
cdr3_length: 13
cdr3_aa: CATTRQNNQPQHF

v_call: TRBV19
cdr3_length: 13
cdr3_aa: CASTYYLNTEAFF

v_call: TRBV6-5
cdr3_length: 12
cdr3_aa: CASTQWWGEAFF

v_call: TRBV30
cdr3_length: 14
cdr3_aa: CAWSVTSGVYEQYF

v_call: TRBV5-1
cdr3_length: 14
cdr3_aa: CASSLDRDASPLHF

v_call: TRBV28
cdr3_length: 14
cdr3_aa: CASSFRGGGYEQYF

v_call: TRBV5-1
cdr3_length: 15
cdr3_aa: CASSLGQVGDNEQFF

v_call: TRBV27
cdr3_length: 15
cdr3_aa: CASGESRDRGQPQHF

v_call: TRBV6-5
cdr3_length: 15
cdr3_aa: CASRSRGYSNQPQHF

v_call: TRBV6-5
cdr3_length: 14
cdr3_aa: CASSYRGRWNGYTF

v_call: TRBV5-1
cdr3_length: 12
cdr3_aa: CASGQLNTEAFF

v_call: TRBV13
cdr3_length: 13
cdr3_aa: CASSRLGVREQYF

v_call: TRBV7-2
cdr3_length: 13
cdr3_aa: CASSFPTVYGYTF

v_call: TRBV28
cdr3_length: 15
cdr3_aa: CAASMQGHRNQPQHF

v_call: TRBV4-3
cdr3_length: 14
cdr3_aa: CASSQGQTNTEAFF

v_call: TRBV19
cdr3_length: 15
cdr3_aa: CASSGTWTGNQPQHF

v_call: TRBV4-1
cdr3_length: 15
cdr3_aa: CASSQGDWGNQPQHF

v_call: TRBV3-1/TRBV3-2
cdr3_length: 16
cdr3_aa: CASSRGTGVYGSPLHF

v_call: TRBV7-8
cdr3_length: 16
cdr3_aa: CASSFQTASSGNTIYF

v_call: TRBV11-3
cdr3_length: 12
cdr3_aa: CASSLGVSEAFF

v_call: TRBV4-1
cdr3_length: 17
cdr3_aa: CASSQGVKSSYNSPLHF

v_call: TRBV4-2
cdr3_length: 15
cdr3_aa: CASSQVGNPNSPLHF

v_call: TRBV7-2
cdr3_length: 15
cdr3_aa: CASRSPSGGRETQYF

v_call: TRBV6-2/TRBV6-3
cdr3_length: 16
cdr3_aa: CASSYRDISYNSPLHF

v_call: TRBV29-1
cdr3_length: 14
cdr3_aa: CSVDSVDRPGGYTF

v_call: TRBV5-1
cdr3_length: 15
cdr3_aa: CASSLTGKNTGELFF